This T cell receptor beta chain stems from a study of T cell responses to AZD1222 COVID-19 vaccine. For the study at large: Some second doses came at about 4 weeks and others at about 12 weeks; these were pooled.

Study results and limitations: Recipients of AZD1222 seropositive at baseline numbered only 5 to 7.

With respect to this clone: What it binds is not known.

Clones were sequenced by immunoSEQ multiplex PCR, and TCRdb holds only the in-frame ones, with some missing. The sample includes some 180,000 clones, 80% to 95% of them seen just once. V was trimmed by 6 bases and J by 9 bases, leaving 18 bases between them. Germline CDR1 MNHEY, CDR2 SVGEGT. The CDR3 totals 13 residues. This clonotype was sampled from an adult in good health. The J gene is TRBJ2-7, the V gene TRBV6-2 or TRBV6-3; D tentatively fits TRBD1 or TRBD2 (5 bases each). This specimen consisted of peripheral blood, obtained on day 0 of AZD1222 vaccination. CDR3 DNA sequence: TGTGCCAGCAGCCTCGGGACGACCGCTGGGCAGTACTTC. Translating it yields CASSLGTTAGQYF.